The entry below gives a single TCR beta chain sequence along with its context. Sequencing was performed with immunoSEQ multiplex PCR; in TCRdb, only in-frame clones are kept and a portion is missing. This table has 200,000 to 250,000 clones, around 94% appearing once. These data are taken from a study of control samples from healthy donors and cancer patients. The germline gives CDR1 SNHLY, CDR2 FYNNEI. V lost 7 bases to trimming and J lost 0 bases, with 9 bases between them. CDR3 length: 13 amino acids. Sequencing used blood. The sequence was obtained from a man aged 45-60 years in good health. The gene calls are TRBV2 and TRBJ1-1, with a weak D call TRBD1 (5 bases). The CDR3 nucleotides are TGTGCCAGCACTGGGGGTTTGAACACTGAAGCTTTCTTT. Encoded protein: CASTGGLNTEAFF.